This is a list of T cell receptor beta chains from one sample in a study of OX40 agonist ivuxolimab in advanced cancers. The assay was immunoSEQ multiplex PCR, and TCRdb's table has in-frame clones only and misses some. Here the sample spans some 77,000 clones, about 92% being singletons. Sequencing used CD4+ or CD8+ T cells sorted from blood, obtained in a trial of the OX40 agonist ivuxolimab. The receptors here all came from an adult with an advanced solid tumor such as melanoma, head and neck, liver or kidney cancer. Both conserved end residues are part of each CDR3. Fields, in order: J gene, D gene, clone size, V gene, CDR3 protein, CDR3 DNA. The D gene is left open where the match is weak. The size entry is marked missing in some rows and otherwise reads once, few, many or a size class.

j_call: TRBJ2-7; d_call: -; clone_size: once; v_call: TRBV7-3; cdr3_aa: CASSADPRAPEQYF; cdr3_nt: TGTGCCAGCAGCGCTGACCCTAGGGCGCCCGAGCAGTACTTC
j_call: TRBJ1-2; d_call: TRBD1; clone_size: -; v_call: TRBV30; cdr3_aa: CASKTGKDYGYTF; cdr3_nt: TGTGCCTCGAAGACAGGGAAGGACTATGGCTACACCTTC
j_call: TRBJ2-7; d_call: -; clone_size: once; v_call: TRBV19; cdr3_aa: CASSSAYEQYF; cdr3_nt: TGTGCCAGTAGTTCCGCCTACGAGCAGTACTTC
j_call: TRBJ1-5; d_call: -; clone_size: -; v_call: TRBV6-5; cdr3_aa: CASSRRTGVGQPQHF; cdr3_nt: TGTGCCAGCAGTCGCCGAACAGGAGTGGGTCAGCCCCAGCATTTT
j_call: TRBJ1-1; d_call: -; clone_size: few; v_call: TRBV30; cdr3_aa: CAWKDRRGQRLLAFF; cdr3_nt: TGTGCCTGGAAAGACAGGCGGGGTCAGAGGTTGCTAGCTTTCTTT
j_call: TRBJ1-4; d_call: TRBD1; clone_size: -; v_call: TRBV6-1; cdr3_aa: CASSVTGGVEKLFF; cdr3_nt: TGTGCCAGCAGTGTGACAGGGGGCGTTGAAAAACTGTTTTTT
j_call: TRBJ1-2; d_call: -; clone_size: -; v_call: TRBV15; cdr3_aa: CATSTDGRTDGYTF; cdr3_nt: TGTGCCACCAGCACCGATGGACGGACCGATGGCTACACCTTC
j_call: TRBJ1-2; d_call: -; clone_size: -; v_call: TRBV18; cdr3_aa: CASSRDGYGYTF; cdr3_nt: TGTGCCAGCTCACGAGACGGCTATGGCTACACCTTC
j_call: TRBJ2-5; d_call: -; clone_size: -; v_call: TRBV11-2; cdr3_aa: CASGTAYQETQYF; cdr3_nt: TGTGCCAGCGGTACAGCGTACCAAGAGACCCAGTACTTC
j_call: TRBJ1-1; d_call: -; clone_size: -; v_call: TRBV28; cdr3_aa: CASSYLEGLNTEAFF; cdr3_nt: TGTGCCAGCAGCTACCTAGAGGGACTGAACACTGAAGCTTTCTTT
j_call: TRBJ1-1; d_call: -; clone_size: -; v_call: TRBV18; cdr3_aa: CASSPMANTEAFF; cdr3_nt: TGTGCCAGCTCACCAATGGCGAACACTGAAGCTTTCTTT
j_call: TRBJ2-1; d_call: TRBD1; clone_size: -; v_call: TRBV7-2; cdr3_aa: CASSPWGTGVNEQFF; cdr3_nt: TGTGCCAGCAGTCCTTGGGGGACAGGGGTCAATGAGCAGTTCTTC
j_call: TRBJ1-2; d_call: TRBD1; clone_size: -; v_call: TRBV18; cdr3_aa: CASSPGTGFGYTF; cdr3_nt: TGTGCCAGCTCACCCGGGACAGGGTTCGGCTACACCTTC
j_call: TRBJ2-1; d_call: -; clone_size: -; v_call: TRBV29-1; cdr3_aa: CSGSRGNEQFF; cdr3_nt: TGCAGCGGGAGCCGCGGCAATGAGCAGTTCTTC
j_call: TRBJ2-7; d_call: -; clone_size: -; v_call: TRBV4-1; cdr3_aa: CASSQGRDLPYEQYF; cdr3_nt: TGCGCCAGCAGCCAAGGTCGGGATTTACCCTACGAGCAGTACTTC
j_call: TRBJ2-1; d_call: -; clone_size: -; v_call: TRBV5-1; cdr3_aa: CASSLAHGINEQFF; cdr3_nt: TGCGCCAGCAGCTTGGCCCACGGCATCAATGAGCAGTTCTTC
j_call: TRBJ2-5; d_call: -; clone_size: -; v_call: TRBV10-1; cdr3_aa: CASSESWAGRQYF; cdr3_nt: TGCGCCAGCAGTGAGTCGTGGGCCGGGAGACAGTACTTC
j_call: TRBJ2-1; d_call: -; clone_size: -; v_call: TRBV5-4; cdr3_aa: CASSLEGFEQFF; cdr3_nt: TGTGCCAGCAGCTTGGAGGGTTTTGAGCAGTTCTTC
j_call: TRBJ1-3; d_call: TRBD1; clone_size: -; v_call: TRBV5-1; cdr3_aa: CASSLGRTGTGNTIYF; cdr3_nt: TGCGCCAGCAGCTTGGGTAGGACAGGGACTGGAAACACCATATATTTT
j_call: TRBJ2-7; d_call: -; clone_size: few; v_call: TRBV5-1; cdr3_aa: CASSLESEQYF; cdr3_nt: TGCGCCAGCAGCTTGGAATCGGAGCAGTACTTC
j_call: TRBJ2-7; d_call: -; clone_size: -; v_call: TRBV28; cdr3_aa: CASSPPFYEQYF; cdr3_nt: TGTGCCAGCAGCCCCCCCTTTTACGAGCAGTACTTC
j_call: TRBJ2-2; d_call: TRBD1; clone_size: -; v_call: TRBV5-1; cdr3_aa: CASSLQGQTGELFF; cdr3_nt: TGCGCCAGCAGCCTACAGGGACAGACCGGGGAGCTGTTTTTT
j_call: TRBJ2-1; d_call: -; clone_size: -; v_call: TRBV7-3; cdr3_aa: CASSFVGHNEQFF; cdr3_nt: TGTGCCAGCAGCTTTGTGGGCCACAATGAGCAGTTCTTC
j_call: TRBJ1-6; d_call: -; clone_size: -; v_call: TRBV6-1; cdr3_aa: CASSEAQGFSSPLHF; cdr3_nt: TGTGCCAGCAGTGAAGCTCAGGGTTTTAGTTCACCCCTCCACTTT
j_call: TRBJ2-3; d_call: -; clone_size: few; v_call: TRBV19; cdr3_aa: CASSRVADTQYF; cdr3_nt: TGTGCCAGTAGCCGTGTAGCAGATACGCAGTATTTT
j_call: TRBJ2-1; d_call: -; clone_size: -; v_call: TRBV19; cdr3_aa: CAIPGLPYNEQFF; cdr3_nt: TGTGCCATACCGGGACTCCCTTACAATGAGCAGTTCTTC
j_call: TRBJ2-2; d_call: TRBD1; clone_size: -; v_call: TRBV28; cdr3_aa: CASRRQGAGTGELFF; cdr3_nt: TGTGCCAGCAGACGACAGGGGGCCGGGACCGGGGAGCTGTTTTTT